The entry that follows covers one T cell receptor beta chain sequence. The antigen is undetermined. Some clones are missing from TCRdb's copy, which holds only in-frame ones; the method was immunoSEQ multiplex PCR. The data hold 300,000 to 400,000 clones, with 80% to 90% observed a single time. These data belong to a study of shared clonotypes between healthy human individuals. On the study more broadly: Donors were two women and a few men aged 18 to 49. Study results and limitations: Apart from blood, nothing was sampled; tissue repertoires likely differ.

V trimming: 6 bases; J trimming: 0 bases; junction bases outside the gene matches: 6. The CDR3 extends over 15 amino acids. Germline V gene lookup returns CDR1 MDHEN and CDR2 SYDVKM. The chain recombines TRBV28 with TRBJ2-3; the match to TRBD2 covers 7 bases. The TCR originated in a man aged 18 to 30 in good health. The sample taken for sequencing was memory CD8+ T cells sorted from blood. Subset reported: CD45RO+ cells pooled with CCR7-negative TemRA cells. The CDR3 is CASSAGLTSTDTQYF. As DNA, the CDR3 is TGTGCCAGCAGCGCGGGACTAACTAGCACAGATACGCAGTATTTT.